This T cell receptor beta chain appears in the sequencing data of a study of blood T cell repertoires in COVID-19. Study context: The cDNA or gDNA used as material had been derived from T cells, B-cell-depleted T cells, or PBMCs.

This clone occurred once. V shed 6 bases and J shed 4 bases, with 19 bases lying between them. This CDR3 is built from 15 residues. From germline, CDR1 is SGHDT and CDR2 YYEEEE. Sequencing was performed with immunoSEQ multiplex PCR; in TCRdb, only in-frame clones are kept and a portion is missing. The sample shows over 90,000 clones, about 85% of them seen only once. Material for sequencing was peripheral blood. The sequence was obtained from a man aged 45-60 years with active COVID-19. This chain joins TRBV5-6 and TRBJ1-2; D might be TRBD1 (5 bases). The CDR3 DNA sequence: TGTGCCAGCAAGTGGGACGGCCGCGGGGGCTATGGCTACACCTTC. It translates to CASKWDGRGGYGYTF.